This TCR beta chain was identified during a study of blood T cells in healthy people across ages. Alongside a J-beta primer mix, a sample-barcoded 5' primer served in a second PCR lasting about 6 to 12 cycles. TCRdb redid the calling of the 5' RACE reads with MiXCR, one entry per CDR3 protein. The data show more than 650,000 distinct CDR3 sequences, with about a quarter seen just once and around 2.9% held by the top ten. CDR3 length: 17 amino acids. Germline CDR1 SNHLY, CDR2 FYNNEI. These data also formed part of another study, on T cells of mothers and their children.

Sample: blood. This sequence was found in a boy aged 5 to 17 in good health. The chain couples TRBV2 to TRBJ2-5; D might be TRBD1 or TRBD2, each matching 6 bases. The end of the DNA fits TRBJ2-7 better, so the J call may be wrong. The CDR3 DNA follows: TGTGCCAGCAGAGGGCGGAGGGGGGACCCTAGCTCCTACGAGCAGTACTTC. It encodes CASRGRRGDPSSYEQYF.